The rows below give T cell receptor beta chains drawn from one sample of a study of T cell clones after liver transplantation. Clones were sequenced by immunoSEQ multiplex PCR, and TCRdb holds only the in-frame ones, with some missing. The profile covers under 130,000 clones, with about 81% appearing a single time and approximately 2.8% taken by the ten largest. This specimen consisted of CD4+ T cells from blood, obtained around 44 months after liver transplant. The origin of the receptors is a human patient who received a liver transplant. Some T cells here may be from the graft donor. The CDR3 runs from the conserved cysteine through the conserved F or W. A D gene is named only where the DNA matches it firmly. Some rows mark clone size as missing; the rest say once, few, many or name a class of expanded clone.

J | size | V | D | CDR3 | DNA
TRBJ2-5 | - | TRBV7-3 | TRBD1 | CASSVTGGSETQYF | TGTGCCAGCAGCGTAACAGGGGGCTCGGAGACCCAGTACTTC
TRBJ1-4 | - | TRBV19 | - | CASSIGSAGNEKLFF | TGTGCCAGTAGTATAGGGTCTGCCGGGAATGAAAAACTGTTTTTT
TRBJ1-2 | - | TRBV5-3 | TRBD1 | CARSHFQGQWGYTF | TGTGCCAGAAGCCACTTTCAGGGACAGTGGGGCTACACCTTC
TRBJ1-1 | - | TRBV7-6 | - | CASSPGGPGPMNTEAFF | TGTGCCAGCAGCCCTGGAGGTCCGGGACCCATGAACACTGAAGCTTTCTTT
TRBJ1-4 | - | TRBV19 | TRBD1 | CASSDPKTGPNEKLFF | TGTGCCAGTAGTGACCCTAAGACAGGGCCAAATGAAAAACTGTTTTTT
TRBJ1-5 | - | TRBV5-6 | - | CASSFMRPDSLYSNQPQHF | TGTGCCAGCAGCTTTATGCGCCCCGACAGCTTGTATAGCAATCAGCCCCAGCATTTT
TRBJ2-3 | - | TRBV5-1 | TRBD2 | CASSEGGTSPTDTQYF | TGCGCCAGCAGCGAGGGAGGGACTAGCCCCACAGATACGCAGTATTTT
TRBJ1-5 | - | TRBV7-9 | - | CASSLTRDGQPQHF | TGTGCCAGCAGCTTAACCAGGGACGGCCAGCCCCAGCATTTT
TRBJ1-1 | - | TRBV29-1 | TRBD1 | CSVEGQGVSAFF | TGCAGCGTTGAGGGACAGGGGGTCTCAGCTTTCTTT
TRBJ1-1 | - | TRBV5-6 | - | CASSLALLNTEAFF | TGTGCCAGCAGCTTGGCCCTACTGAACACTGAAGCTTTCTTT
TRBJ1-1 | - | TRBV30 | - | CAWSAQNTEAFF | TGTGCCTGGAGTGCCCAGAACACTGAAGCTTTCTTT
TRBJ2-5 | - | TRBV7-2 | TRBD2 | CASSLGSGGAGETQYF | TGTGCCAGCAGCTTGGGGAGCGGGGGGGCCGGAGAGACCCAGTACTTC
TRBJ2-2 | - | TRBV20-1 | - | CSALGPGELFF | TGCAGTGCCCTCGGACCCGGGGAGCTGTTTTTT
TRBJ2-7 | - | TRBV6-5 | - | CASSYFSGSEQYF | TGTGCCAGCAGTTACTTTTCGGGCAGCGAGCAGTACTTC
TRBJ2-6 | once | TRBV5-1 | - | CASSPRGSGANVLTF | TGCGCCAGCAGCCCTAGAGGGTCTGGGGCCAACGTCCTGACTTTC
TRBJ2-7 | - | TRBV5-1 | - | CASSISSYEQYF | TGCGCCAGCAGCATAAGCTCCTACGAGCAGTACTTC
TRBJ2-1 | - | TRBV4-1 | TRBD2 | CASSSPSGASSYNEQFF | TGCGCCAGCAGCTCACCTAGCGGGGCCAGCTCCTACAATGAGCAGTTCTTC
TRBJ1-4 | - | TRBV5-1 | - | CASSLSDRPNEKLFF | TGCGCCAGCAGCTTGTCCGACAGGCCTAATGAAAAACTGTTTTTT
TRBJ2-3 | - | TRBV28 | TRBD2 | CASSTAGGNTDTQYF | TGTGCCAGCAGTACCGCGGGAGGGAACACAGATACGCAGTATTTT
TRBJ1-1 | medium-sized | TRBV29-1 | - | CSVGSKTRNTEAFF | TGCAGCGTTGGGTCCAAGACGCGGAACACTGAAGCTTTCTTT
TRBJ2-4 | - | TRBV29-1 | TRBD2 | CSVAGLAGAEGLAKNIQYF | TGCAGCGTTGCGGGACTAGCGGGAGCAGAGGGACTTGCCAAAAACATTCAGTACTTC
TRBJ2-7 | - | TRBV5-1 | TRBD1 | CASSLGPGTGAYEQYF | TGCGCCAGCAGCTTGGGACCCGGGACAGGGGCATACGAGCAGTACTTC
TRBJ1-5 | once | TRBV6-5 | TRBD1 | CATMDRGSNQPQHF | TGTGCCACGATGGACAGGGGTAGCAATCAGCCCCAGCATTTT
TRBJ2-7 | - | TRBV5-4 | - | CASSLEVAASYEQYF | TGTGCCAGCAGCTTGGAGGTAGCGGCGTCCTACGAGCAGTACTTC
TRBJ2-6 | - | TRBV2 | TRBD1 | CAVPGQEYSGANVLTF | TGTGCCGTACCCGGACAGGAATACTCTGGGGCCAACGTCCTGACTTTC
TRBJ2-1 | - | TRBV29-1 | TRBD2 | CSVVKYSSGTQYNEQFF | TGCAGCGTTGTGAAATATTCTAGCGGCACTCAGTACAATGAGCAGTTCTTC
TRBJ1-2 | - | TRBV12-5 | TRBD1 | CASGLPVGQGGNYGYTF | TGTGCTAGTGGTTTGCCTGTAGGACAGGGAGGAAACTATGGCTACACCTTC
TRBJ2-1 | - | TRBV10-3 | TRBD2 | CAIIMGLADNEQFF | TGTGCCATCATTATGGGACTAGCGGACAATGAGCAGTTCTTC
TRBJ1-2 | - | TRBV2 | - | CASSEAQSYGYTF | TGTGCCAGCAGTGAAGCTCAGAGCTATGGCTACACCTTC
TRBJ2-3 | - | TRBV7-2 | - | CASSSTVPGGDTQYF | TGTGCCAGCAGCTCGACTGTCCCAGGGGGGGATACGCAGTATTTT
TRBJ1-4 | - | TRBV10-3 | - | CAIRGTGENEKLFF | TGTGCCATCAGGGGAACGGGAGAGAATGAAAAACTGTTTTTT
TRBJ2-7 | few | TRBV6-5 | TRBD2 | CASTSGSTYEQYF | TGTGCCAGCACTAGCGGATCCACCTACGAGCAGTACTTC
TRBJ1-1 | - | TRBV29-1 | - | CSVAHRGVMNTEAFF | TGCAGCGTTGCCCACCGGGGGGTTATGAACACTGAAGCTTTCTTT
TRBJ1-2 | once | TRBV7-3 | - | CASSLRGDYGYTF | TGTGCCAGCAGCTTAAGAGGGGACTATGGCTACACCTTC
TRBJ1-2 | once | TRBV28 | - | CASSSPYTGFNYGYTF | TGTGCCAGCAGTTCCCCCTACACAGGGTTCAACTATGGCTACACCTTC
TRBJ2-3 | - | TRBV7-8 | TRBD2 | CASSILPSGGVQDTQYF | TGTGCCAGCAGCATCCTTCCGAGCGGGGGGGTACAAGATACGCAGTATTTT
TRBJ1-6 | - | TRBV19 | - | CASSTSNRNSPLHF | TGTGCCAGTAGTACGTCGAACAGGAATTCACCCCTCCACTTT
TRBJ2-5 | - | TRBV9 | - | CASSPRARTERETQYF | TGTGCCAGCAGCCCGCGAGCCCGGACCGAGAGGGAGACCCAGTACTTC
TRBJ1-3 | - | TRBV2 | - | CASSFASGNTIYF | TGTGCCAGCAGTTTCGCCTCTGGAAACACCATATATTTT
TRBJ1-5 | - | TRBV19 | - | CASSIISGGHQPQHF | TGTGCCAGTAGTATTATTTCGGGGGGCCATCAGCCCCAGCATTTT
TRBJ1-5 | few | TRBV1 | - | CTSSLQQQYSNQPQHF | TGCACCAGCAGCCTTCAACAGCAGTATAGCAATCAGCCCCAGCATTTT
TRBJ2-1 | once | TRBV9 | - | CASSGQSSYNEQFF | TGTGCCTCCAGTGGACAGTCCTCCTACAATGAGCAGTTCTTC
TRBJ1-2 | - | TRBV27 | - | CASSLYRGRFSDGYTF | TGTGCCAGCAGTTTATATCGGGGCCGGTTTTCGGATGGCTACACCTTC
TRBJ2-1 | few | TRBV6-1 | - | CASSGNPGTYNEQFF | TGTGCCAGTAGTGGGAACCCCGGGACCTACAATGAGCAGTTCTTC
TRBJ1-1 | once | TRBV18 | - | CASSPGNRPNTEAFF | TGTGCCAGCTCACCAGGCAACAGGCCGAACACTGAAGCTTTCTTT
TRBJ2-1 | - | TRBV6-5 | TRBD2 | CASSLAGVDGNEQFF | TGTGCCAGCAGTCTAGCGGGAGTTGATGGCAATGAGCAGTTCTTC
TRBJ2-5 | - | TRBV5-8 | - | CASSFWGNRETQYF | TGTGCCAGCAGCTTTTGGGGGAATCGGGAGACCCAGTACTTC
TRBJ1-2 | once | TRBV7-9 | TRBD1 | CASSPDRNYGYTF | TGTGCCAGCAGCCCGGACAGGAACTATGGCTACACCTTC
TRBJ2-6 | once | TRBV4-3 | - | CASSHAGISGANVLTF | TGCGCCAGCAGCCATGCCGGGATCTCTGGGGCCAACGTCCTGACTTTC
TRBJ1-1 | few | TRBV18 | TRBD1 | CASSPFQGENTEAFF | TGTGCCAGCTCACCATTCCAGGGGGAAAACACTGAAGCTTTCTTT
TRBJ1-5 | - | TRBV19 | - | CASSIPGVGNQPQHF | TGTGCCAGTAGTATTCCCGGGGTAGGCAATCAGCCCCAGCATTTT
TRBJ2-7 | - | TRBV5-1 | TRBD2 | CASRAGLAGGPYEQYF | TGCGCCAGCAGGGCGGGACTAGCGGGAGGGCCTTACGAGCAGTACTTC
TRBJ1-2 | - | TRBV9 | TRBD1 | CASSVAWGQGANGYTF | TGTGCCAGCAGCGTAGCTTGGGGACAGGGGGCGAATGGCTACACCTTC
TRBJ1-4 | few | TRBV18 | - | CASSPSYRGFGEKLFF | TGTGCCAGCTCACCTTCTTATAGGGGTTTCGGCGAAAAACTGTTTTTT
TRBJ1-5 | few | TRBV7-9 | - | CASSLDNQPQHF | TGTGCCAGCAGCCTGGACAATCAGCCCCAGCATTTT